These 21 T cell receptor beta chains were sequenced from one sample in a study of human T cells and chemical hapten exposure. TCRdb independently ran MiXCR on the RACE reads; one entry per CDR3 protein. The data show 380,000 or so distinct CDR3 sequences, approximately 4.4% seen once. Stated time point: patch test 1, 2 weeks after DPC sensitization. Noted treatment: therapeutic diphenylcyclopropenone sensitization with weekly scalp DPC. Sequences were derived from whole blood, sampled in connection with sensitization to the hapten diphenylcyclopropenone (DPC). Source of these receptors: a woman aged 45-65 years with alopecia areata. Some clones in this sample may be carry-over from other donors' samples.

The chain joins TRBV11-2 to TRBJ1-1, with no clear D. V was clipped by 5 bases and J by 1 base, with 11 bases between them. CDR3 length equals 14 residues. Germline V gene sequence: CDR1 SGHAT, CDR2 FQNNGV. CDR3 residues: CASSRTPGNTEAFF. CDR3 in DNA: TGTGCCAGCAGCAGGACCCCGGGGAACACTGAAGCTTTCTTT.

The rearrangement links TRBV5-6 to TRBJ2-7; 13 bases agree with TRBD2. V dropped 4 bases and J dropped 0; count of bases not matched to a gene: 7. The CDR3 extends over 17 amino acids. CDR1 and CDR2 (germline): SGHDT, YYEEEE. Written as DNA, the CDR3 is TGTGCCAGCAGCGGGACCGGACTAGCGGGGGTCTCCTACGAGCAGTACTTC. Encoded protein: CASSGTGLAGVSYEQYF.

Worth noting for this clonotype: A much larger clone lies a single base off, so this may be a read error. The chain recombines TRBV27 with TRBJ2-7; D could derive from TRBD1 or TRBD2 (5 bases each). The CDR3 contains 15 residues. Per the germline V gene, CDR1 is MNHEY and CDR2 is SMNVEV (reference sequence). The CDR3 here is CGSSFSRDAAYEQYF. The CDR3 nucleotides are TGTGGCAGCAGTTTTTCCCGGGACGCAGCCTACGAGCAGTACTTC.

This clonotype was observed many times. The rearrangement links TRBV7-2 to TRBJ1-1; D gene ambiguous. V shed 1 base and J shed 1 base, with 7 bases lying between them. This CDR3 has 14 residues. In germline, CDR1 is SGHTA, CDR2 FQGNSA. Here the CDR3 reads CASSLDPRNTEAFF. The CDR3 DNA sequence: TGTGCCAGCAGCTTAGACCCGAGGAACACTGAAGCTTTCTTT.

This clonotype showed up just a few times. The chain links TRBV6-6 to TRBJ2-7, with a weak D call TRBD2 (6 bases). The V and J ends lost 7 bases and 4 bases respectively, with 14 bases between them. CDR3 length equals 13 residues. Germline V CDR1 and CDR2: MNHNY, SVGAGI (reference sequence). DNA for the CDR3: TGTGCCAGCACCTACCCGGGGAGGTACGAGCAGTACTTC. Its translation is CASTYPGRYEQYF.

This clonotype was counted only a few times. The chain recombines TRBV27 with TRBJ2-1; D perhaps matches TRBD1 (5 bases). V dropped 5 bases and J dropped 0 bases, with 14 bases sitting between them. Looked up from germline, CDR1 is MNHEY and CDR2 is SMNVEV (reference sequence). The length of the CDR3 is 16 residues. DNA for the CDR3: TGTGCCAGCAGTATCACAGGCCTTAGCTCCTACAATGAGCAGTTCTTC. Translated: CASSITGLSSYNEQFF.

This clonotype was counted ten times or more. The chain has TRBV6-1 and TRBJ1-5, with D possibly being TRBD1 (6 bases). The V end was cut by 2 bases, the J end by 6 bases, with 14 bases between. The CDR3 is 15 amino acids. CDR1 and CDR2 (germline): MNHNS, SASEGT. CDR3 loop: CASSESGGAGQPQHF. DNA for the CDR3: TGTGCCAGCAGTGAATCCGGGGGCGCGGGTCAGCCCCAGCATTTT.

This clonotype showed up just a few times. The chain combines TRBV2 with TRBJ2-5; 9 positions agree with TRBD2. The CDR3 consists of 13 residues. Germline CDR1 SNHLY, CDR2 FYNNEI. After removal of 5 bases from V and 4 bases from J, the junction contained 2 bases not matched to a gene. The CDR3 DNA reads as TGTGCCAGCAGTAAGACTAGCGGAGAGACCCAGTACTTC. This gives the protein CASSKTSGETQYF.

V gene TRBV27 combines with J gene TRBJ2-7, with 8 bases identical to TRBD2. V dropped 2 bases and J dropped 2; count of bases not matched to a gene: 2. Germline V lookup: CDR1 MNHEY, CDR2 SMNVEV (reference sequence). The CDR3 totals 14 residues. The CDR3 spells CASSLHGRAYEQYF. The CDR3 DNA is TGTGCCAGCAGTTTACACGGGAGGGCCTACGAGCAGTACTTC.

This clonotype was found many times. This rearrangement joins TRBV12-3 or TRBV12-4 to TRBJ2-2; maybe TRBD1 (6 bases). V was clipped by 7 bases and J by 5 bases, with 17 bases between them. There are 15 residues in the CDR3. The CDR3 is CASTSVGAGTGELFF. As DNA, the CDR3 is TGTGCCAGCACCTCTGTGGGGGCTGGAACCGGGGAGCTGTTTTTT.

This clonotype has ten or more counts. This chain joins TRBV19 and TRBJ2-2; no definite D call. V gave up 7 bases and J gave up 6 bases, with 6 bases separating them. CDR1 LNHDA and CDR2 SQIVND come from the germline V gene (reference sequence). The CDR3 extends over 11 amino acids. The DNA for the CDR3 is TGTGCCAGTATGGGCGCCGGGGAGCTGTTTTTT. Translated, it gives CASMGAGELFF.

This clonotype has a handful of counts. The chain uses TRBV4-3 and TRBJ2-7, with D possibly being TRBD1 or TRBD2 (5 bases each). Germline V lookup: CDR1 LGHNA, CDR2 YSLEER. V lost 4 bases and J lost 0, with 10 bases in between. There are 14 residues in the CDR3. CDR3 sequence: CASSRGTGSYEQYF. In DNA, the CDR3 is TGCGCCAGCAGCCGAGGGACGGGCTCCTACGAGCAGTACTTC.

This rearrangement joins TRBV5-1 to TRBJ1-6; 7 nucleotides match TRBD1. CDR1 and CDR2 from the germline V gene are SGHRS and YFSETQ. This CDR3 comprises 13 residues. V lost 2 bases to trimming and J lost 11 bases; unmatched junction nucleotides: 4. The CDR3 here is CASSLEQGTPLHF. The DNA for the CDR3 is TGCGCCAGCAGCTTAGAACAGGGGACACCCCTCCACTTT.

This clonotype appeared a few times. The V gene is TRBV29-1, the J gene TRBJ2-7, with 7 positions matching TRBD1. In germline, CDR1 is SQVTM, CDR2 ANQGSEA. This CDR3 is built from 12 residues. The ends lost 7 bases at V and 6 bases at J; junction bases unmatched: 9. The CDR3 reads CSATGQIGEQYF. The CDR3 DNA reads as TGCAGCGCTACGGGACAGATCGGCGAGCAGTACTTC.

The sample holds a few counts of this clonotype. V and J are TRBV4-1 and TRBJ1-4; D is ambiguous. The germline V gene encodes CDR1 MGHRA and CDR2 YSYEKL. Trimming cost V 7 bases and J 7 bases, with 13 bases left between them. The CDR3 totals 13 residues. CDR3 region: CASTRGPTEKLFF. The CDR3 DNA sequence: TGCGCCAGCACAAGAGGACCTACTGAAAAACTGTTTTTT.

This clonotype occurred many times. The genes are TRBV20-1 and TRBJ1-2; D is undetermined. The V end was cut by 2 bases, the J end by 6 bases, with 13 bases between. Germline V gene sequence: CDR1 DFQATT, CDR2 SNEGSKA (reference sequence). The CDR3 runs to 13 residues. CDR3 region: CSARYDRANGYTF. CDR3 DNA sequence: TGCAGTGCTAGATACGACCGTGCAAATGGCTACACCTTC.

The chain recombines TRBV5-1 with TRBJ1-1; D is uncertain. CDR1 SGHRS and CDR2 YFSETQ come from the germline V gene. V lost 2 bases, J lost 2 bases, and 13 bases lay in between. The CDR3 extends over 15 amino acids. CDR3 in amino acids: CASSLSLPGNTEAFF. CDR3 DNA sequence: TGCGCCAGCAGCTTAAGCCTTCCGGGCAACACTGAAGCTTTCTTT. Complete variable domain (other parts from reference TRBV5-1 and TRBJ1-1): KAGVTQTPRYLIKTRGQQVTLSCSPISGHRSVSWYQQTPGQGLQFLFEYFSETQRNKGNFPGRFSGRQFSNSRSEMNVSTLELGDSALYLCASSLSLPGNTEAFFGQGTRLTVV.

The chain joins TRBV29-1 to TRBJ2-3; no clear D gene. The germline V gene encodes CDR1 SQVTM and CDR2 ANQGSEA. This CDR3 has 15 amino acids. Trimming shortened V by 6 bases and J by 4 bases, and 20 bases separated the two germline ends. The CDR3 DNA sequence: TGCAGCGTGCCCAATCCCCCGACCACCTCAGATACGCAGTATTTT. Protein product: CSVPNPPTTSDTQYF.

This clonotype was picked up a small number of times. V usage is TRBV27 and J usage is TRBJ2-1; maybe TRBD2 (7 bases). Germline CDR1 and CDR2: MNHEY and SMNVEV (reference sequence). V was cut by 7 bases and J by 0 bases, with 22 bases left in between. The CDR3 runs 18 residues. As DNA, the CDR3 is TGTGCCAGCACCACTGGGGGGCTAGCGGTTAGCTCCTACAATGAGCAGTTCTTC. Translated, it gives CASTTGGLAVSSYNEQFF.

This clonotype has just a few counts. This chain connects TRBV9 to TRBJ2-5; TRBD2 is a possible D gene (5 bases). The CDR3 spans 15 residues. Germline values: CDR1 SGDLS, CDR2 YYNGEE. V lost 4 bases to trimming and J lost 0 bases, with 13 bases between them. The CDR3 bases are TGTGCCAGCAGCCCCGGGAACAACGACCAAGAGACCCAGTACTTC. Protein sequence: CASSPGNNDQETQYF.

This clonotype was recorded many times. The chain couples TRBV7-9 to TRBJ2-1; 9 nucleotides match TRBD1. J was trimmed by 12 bases and V by 4 bases; bases with no gene match: 1. The CDR3 runs to 11 residues. The V gene's germline CDR1 is SEHNR and CDR2 FQNEAQ (reference sequence). CDR3 nucleotide sequence: TGTGCCAGCAGCTGGGGACAGGGGCAGTTCTTC. Its translation is CASSWGQGQFF.